A selection of T cell receptor beta chains follows, all from one sample in a study of neoadjuvant anti-PD-1 for oral cavity cancer. Measured with immunoSEQ multiplex PCR; TCRdb has only the in-frame clones, and not every one. In the table there are about 14,000 clones, around 70% of which are singletons. Source: PBMCs, taken after nivolumab (anti-PD-1) treatment. These TCRs come from a person between 40 and 85 years old with oral cavity squamous cell carcinoma. Both conserved end residues are part of each CDR3. A D gene is named only where the DNA matches it firmly. Clone sizes are given selectively: once, few, many, or a class where the clone is expanded.

clone_size: -
j_call: TRBJ2-3
d_call: TRBD2
v_call: TRBV6-1
cdr3_aa: CASSDRTSGTDTQYF
cdr3_nt: TGTGCCAGCAGTGACCGGACTAGCGGCACAGATACGCAGTATTTT

clone_size: -
j_call: TRBJ2-2
d_call: TRBD1
v_call: TRBV5-4
cdr3_aa: CASRLDRGLTGELFF
cdr3_nt: TGTGCCAGCAGACTCGACAGGGGGCTTACCGGGGAGCTGTTTTTT

clone_size: -
j_call: TRBJ1-1
d_call: -
v_call: TRBV9
cdr3_aa: CASSVGEGVTGEAFF
cdr3_nt: TGTGCCAGCAGCGTAGGCGAGGGGGTCACCGGTGAAGCTTTCTTT

clone_size: few
j_call: TRBJ2-3
d_call: -
v_call: TRBV6-6
cdr3_aa: CASSSFDGWGDTQYF
cdr3_nt: TGTGCCAGCAGTTCTTTTGATGGGTGGGGCGATACGCAGTATTTT

clone_size: -
j_call: TRBJ2-2
d_call: -
v_call: TRBV6-5
cdr3_aa: CASSWTDANTGELFF
cdr3_nt: TGTGCCAGCAGTTGGACCGACGCGAACACCGGGGAGCTGTTTTTT

clone_size: once
j_call: TRBJ2-5
d_call: TRBD1
v_call: TRBV7-6
cdr3_aa: CASSSRQGQETQYF
cdr3_nt: TGTGCCAGCAGCTCTCGACAGGGTCAAGAGACCCAGTACTTC

clone_size: -
j_call: TRBJ2-1
d_call: TRBD2
v_call: TRBV11-3
cdr3_aa: CASSFSGSNNEQFF
cdr3_nt: TGTGCCAGCAGCTTTAGCGGGAGTAATAATGAGCAGTTCTTC

clone_size: once
j_call: TRBJ2-5
d_call: -
v_call: TRBV14
cdr3_aa: CASSQRPVSWETQYF
cdr3_nt: TGTGCCAGCAGCCAACGACCGGTCTCGTGGGAGACCCAGTACTTC

clone_size: few
j_call: TRBJ1-2
d_call: TRBD1
v_call: TRBV6-1
cdr3_aa: CASSEIRGSDYGYTF
cdr3_nt: TGTGCCAGCAGTGAAATCAGGGGGTCCGACTATGGCTACACCTTC

clone_size: -
j_call: TRBJ1-5
d_call: -
v_call: TRBV30
cdr3_aa: CAWSLEGNQPQHF
cdr3_nt: TGTGCCTGGAGCCTTGAGGGCAATCAGCCCCAGCATTTT

clone_size: -
j_call: TRBJ1-1
d_call: -
v_call: TRBV7-3
cdr3_aa: CASSPQPRGEAFF
cdr3_nt: TGTGCCAGCAGCCCCCAACCAAGGGGGGAAGCTTTCTTT

clone_size: -
j_call: TRBJ1-2
d_call: -
v_call: TRBV30
cdr3_aa: CAWSGEGTSYGYTF
cdr3_nt: TGTGCCTGGAGTGGAGAAGGTACTTCCTATGGCTACACCTTC

clone_size: -
j_call: TRBJ2-5
d_call: -
v_call: TRBV25-1
cdr3_aa: CASSGGLQETQYF
cdr3_nt: TGTGCCAGCAGTGGGGGACTTCAAGAGACCCAGTACTTC

clone_size: once
j_call: TRBJ1-1
d_call: TRBD1
v_call: TRBV7-2
cdr3_aa: CASSWNGQGTEAFF
cdr3_nt: TGTGCCAGCAGCTGGAACGGACAGGGCACTGAAGCTTTCTTT

clone_size: few
j_call: TRBJ1-5
d_call: -
v_call: TRBV2
cdr3_aa: CASSEALQGSNQPQHF
cdr3_nt: TGTGCCAGCAGTGAAGCGCTTCAGGGTAGCAATCAGCCCCAGCATTTT

clone_size: once
j_call: TRBJ2-6
d_call: -
v_call: TRBV30
cdr3_aa: CAFSRGNGANVLTF
cdr3_nt: TGTGCCTTTTCGAGGGGGAATGGGGCCAACGTCCTGACTTTC

clone_size: -
j_call: TRBJ1-5
d_call: -
v_call: TRBV2
cdr3_aa: CASTFGPGGPQHF
cdr3_nt: TGTGCCAGCACTTTCGGCCCCGGGGGACCCCAGCATTTT

clone_size: -
j_call: TRBJ1-4
d_call: -
v_call: TRBV11-2
cdr3_aa: CASSLEVVSGAYNEKLFF
cdr3_nt: TGTGCCAGCAGCTTAGAGGTGGTCAGCGGCGCCTATAATGAAAAACTGTTTTTT

clone_size: few
j_call: TRBJ2-5
d_call: -
v_call: TRBV7-2
cdr3_aa: CASSLHPLETQYF
cdr3_nt: TGTGCCAGCAGCTTACATCCCCTAGAGACCCAGTACTTC

clone_size: -
j_call: TRBJ2-7
d_call: TRBD2
v_call: TRBV19
cdr3_aa: CASSARTSGNLLAGEQYF
cdr3_nt: TGTGCCAGTAGTGCCCGGACTAGCGGGAACCTCTTAGCTGGCGAGCAGTACTTC

clone_size: -
j_call: TRBJ2-5
d_call: TRBD2
v_call: TRBV9
cdr3_aa: CASSAYWGGAPQETQYF
cdr3_nt: TGTGCCAGCAGCGCTTATTGGGGGGGAGCTCCCCAAGAGACCCAGTACTTC

clone_size: -
j_call: TRBJ2-7
d_call: TRBD1
v_call: TRBV6-1
cdr3_aa: CASKPWDSYEQYF
cdr3_nt: TGTGCCAGCAAACCCTGGGACAGCTACGAGCAGTACTTC

clone_size: -
j_call: TRBJ2-7
d_call: TRBD2
v_call: TRBV5-4
cdr3_aa: CASSAGQSGSLYEQYF
cdr3_nt: TGTGCCAGCAGCGCCGGACAAAGCGGGAGTTTGTACGAGCAGTACTTC

clone_size: -
j_call: TRBJ2-1
d_call: TRBD2
v_call: TRBV2
cdr3_aa: CASRGGSGRGIEQFF
cdr3_nt: TGTGCCAGCAGAGGAGGGAGCGGGAGAGGTATTGAGCAGTTCTTC

clone_size: few
j_call: TRBJ1-1
d_call: -
v_call: TRBV29-1
cdr3_aa: CSVEYSRNTEAFF
cdr3_nt: TGCAGCGTTGAATACAGCCGGAACACTGAAGCTTTCTTT

clone_size: few
j_call: TRBJ2-5
d_call: -
v_call: TRBV7-3
cdr3_aa: CASSSQSGLGGETQYF
cdr3_nt: TGTGCCAGCAGCTCCCAGAGCGGGCTAGGAGGAGAGACCCAGTACTTC

clone_size: -
j_call: TRBJ2-7
d_call: TRBD2
v_call: TRBV15
cdr3_aa: CATSTANVVGTSGRAGYEQYF
cdr3_nt: TGTGCCACCAGCACCGCCAACGTCGTCGGGACTAGCGGGAGGGCCGGGTACGAGCAGTACTTC

clone_size: -
j_call: TRBJ1-2
d_call: TRBD1
v_call: TRBV11-2
cdr3_aa: CASSFGSLGDRVNTF
cdr3_nt: TGTGCCAGCAGCTTCGGGTCCCTGGGTGACAGGGTTAACACCTTC

clone_size: once
j_call: TRBJ1-1
d_call: -
v_call: TRBV6-4
cdr3_aa: CASSEKGENTEAFF
cdr3_nt: TGTGCCAGCAGTGAAAAGGGAGAGAACACTGAAGCTTTCTTT

clone_size: few
j_call: TRBJ1-1
d_call: -
v_call: TRBV5-6
cdr3_aa: CASSLSGKNTEAFF
cdr3_nt: TGTGCCAGCAGCTTGTCGGGAAAGAACACTGAAGCTTTCTTT

clone_size: -
j_call: TRBJ1-1
d_call: -
v_call: TRBV30
cdr3_aa: CAWSVTELTEAFF
cdr3_nt: TGTGCCTGGAGTGTAACGGAACTCACTGAAGCTTTCTTT

clone_size: few
j_call: TRBJ1-1
d_call: TRBD1
v_call: TRBV5-1
cdr3_aa: CASGVHKDRDELGAFF
cdr3_nt: TGCGCCAGCGGCGTTCATAAAGACAGGGACGAACTTGGAGCTTTCTTT

clone_size: once
j_call: TRBJ2-7
d_call: TRBD2
v_call: TRBV11-2
cdr3_aa: CASSSPGLAGVGPYEQYF
cdr3_nt: TGTGCCAGCAGCTCCCCGGGACTAGCGGGAGTAGGTCCCTACGAGCAGTACTTC

clone_size: -
j_call: TRBJ2-3
d_call: TRBD2
v_call: TRBV5-5
cdr3_aa: CASSRGSAGPTDTQYF
cdr3_nt: TGTGCCAGCAGCCGGGGGTCAGCGGGACCGACAGATACGCAGTATTTT

clone_size: -
j_call: TRBJ1-1
d_call: -
v_call: TRBV20-1
cdr3_aa: CSAGGTFF
cdr3_nt: TGCAGTGCGGGGGGAACTTTCTTT

clone_size: few
j_call: TRBJ1-1
d_call: -
v_call: TRBV7-8
cdr3_aa: CATLGVMNTEAFF
cdr3_nt: TGTGCCACCCTGGGAGTAATGAACACTGAAGCTTTCTTT

clone_size: -
j_call: TRBJ2-5
d_call: -
v_call: TRBV6-5
cdr3_aa: CASRQTGEAQYF
cdr3_nt: TGTGCCAGCAGACAGACCGGGGAGGCCCAGTACTTC

clone_size: -
j_call: TRBJ2-7
d_call: TRBD2
v_call: TRBV14
cdr3_aa: CASSLPWELAGDRVNEQYF
cdr3_nt: TGTGCCAGCAGCCTCCCCTGGGAACTAGCGGGAGACCGGGTAAACGAGCAGTACTTC

clone_size: -
j_call: TRBJ1-5
d_call: TRBD1
v_call: TRBV6-1
cdr3_aa: CASSNTIGQDQPQHF
cdr3_nt: TGTGCCAGCAGTAATACTATAGGACAGGATCAGCCCCAGCATTTT

clone_size: few
j_call: TRBJ2-1
d_call: TRBD2
v_call: TRBV18
cdr3_aa: CASSPRLAGSSYNEQFF
cdr3_nt: TGTGCCAGCTCGCCACGACTAGCGGGTTCCTCCTACAATGAGCAGTTCTTC

clone_size: -
j_call: TRBJ2-3
d_call: -
v_call: TRBV10-1
cdr3_aa: CASGTGKTSTDTQYF
cdr3_nt: TGCGCCAGCGGCACGGGGAAGACAAGCACAGATACGCAGTATTTT

clone_size: -
j_call: TRBJ2-2
d_call: -
v_call: TRBV18
cdr3_aa: CASSPSAGMVTGELFF
cdr3_nt: TGTGCCAGCTCACCATCGGCAGGGATGGTCACCGGGGAGCTGTTTTTT